One and the same sample provided the 27 T cell receptor beta chains below, sequenced in a study of blood T cell repertoires in COVID-19. Sequencing used immunoSEQ multiplex PCR; TCRdb keeps in-frame clones, though not all of them. The sample contains over 70,000 clones, approximately 80% of which appear only once. Sequences were obtained from peripheral blood. All receptors come from a man aged 30 to 45 with COVID-19, enrolled during active disease.

V is TRBV10-3 and J is TRBJ2-5, with D perhaps matching TRBD2 (5 bases). V was clipped by 3 bases and J by 5 bases, with 13 bases between them. CDR1 is ENHRY and CDR2 is SYGVKD in the germline V gene. The CDR3 loop spans 14 amino acids. This chain's CDR3 is CAISDSAYGETQYF. Here the CDR3 DNA reads TGTGCCATCAGTGATAGCGCATACGGGGAGACCCAGTACTTC.

The gene calls are TRBV18 and TRBJ2-2, with D perhaps matching TRBD2 (6 bases). The CDR3 has 15 amino acids. Germline V gives CDR1 KGHSH, CDR2 LQKENI. Trimming took 2 bases from V and 0 from J, leaving 7 bases between them. CDR3 bases: TGTGCCAGCTCACCAGGAGGGACGAACACCGGGGAGCTGTTTTTT. Protein: CASSPGGTNTGELFF.

This clone came up a few times. The chain joins TRBV5-1 to TRBJ1-1; no reliable D call. The germline CDR1 and CDR2 sequences are SGHRS and YFSETQ. Trimming took 2 bases from V and 4 from J, leaving 12 bases between them. The CDR3 length is 14 residues. Here the CDR3 DNA reads TGCGCCAGCAGCTTTTCTACGATCCGCACTGAAGCTTTCTTT. Translated, it gives CASSFSTIRTEAFF.

The chain uses TRBV30 and TRBJ2-1; 9 bases are a match to TRBD1. With V trimmed by 5 bases and J by 8 bases, 10 bases remained unmatched. This CDR3 comprises 14 residues. CDR1 is GTSNPN and CDR2 is SVGIG in the germline V gene (reference sequence). For the CDR3, the DNA is TGTGCCTGGTCCCCCGGGACAGGGAGGGATGAGCAGTTCTTC. It translates to CAWSPGTGRDEQFF.

V gene TRBV29-1 combines with J gene TRBJ1-2, with 7 bases that match TRBD1. Trimming removed 2 bases from V and 1 base from J; junction bases left unmatched: 10. Germline V gene sequence: CDR1 SQVTM, CDR2 ANQGSEA. The CDR3 extends over 16 amino acids. The CDR3 reads CSVEHPGGSFNYGYTF. The CDR3 DNA is TGCAGCGTTGAACATCCAGGGGGGAGCTTTAACTATGGCTACACCTTC.

V gene TRBV20-1 combines with J gene TRBJ2-7; D uncertain. Germline V gene data show CDR1 as DFQATT and CDR2 as SNEGSKA (reference sequence). This CDR3 is 14 amino acids long. V lost 3 bases and J 5 bases, leaving 17 bases between the germline ends. CDR3 in amino acids: CSASFSQFSDEQYF. DNA for the CDR3: TGCAGTGCTAGTTTCTCACAGTTTTCGGACGAGCAGTACTTC.

V usage is TRBV4-1 and J usage is TRBJ2-1, with 7 bases that match TRBD2. CDR3 size: 12 residues. Germline V gene sequence: CDR1 MGHRA, CDR2 YSYEKL. V shed 3 bases and J 12 bases; nucleotides not matched to a gene: 5. The CDR3 loop reads CASSQGREGQFF. In nucleotides, the CDR3 is TGCGCCAGCAGCCAGGGGAGGGAGGGGCAGTTCTTC.

This clone was seen only once. The chain links TRBV13 to TRBJ2-5; D perhaps matches TRBD1 (6 bases). With 5 bases removed from V and 5 bases from J, the gap between germline ends came to 9 bases. Germline V CDR1 and CDR2: PRHDT, FYEKMQ (reference sequence). This CDR3 is built from 12 residues. The CDR3, as DNA: TGTGCCAGCAGCCGACAGGCGGAGACCCAGTACTTC. It yields the protein CASSRQAETQYF.

Only one count was recorded for this clone. V usage is TRBV18 and J usage is TRBJ2-7; TRBD1 might be the D (5 bases). CDR3 size: 12 residues. CDR1 KGHSH and CDR2 LQKENI come from the germline V gene. V was shortened by 3 bases and J by 6 bases, with 9 bases between the two germline ends. The CDR3 DNA sequence: TGTGCCAGCTCACCCGTTGGGGCCGAGCAGTACTTC. Its translation is CASSPVGAEQYF.

This chain joins TRBV4-1 and TRBJ1-4; 8 bases are a match to TRBD1. Trimming took 4 bases from V and 8 from J; bases not matched to a gene: 9. The CDR3 length is 15 residues. Germline V CDR1 and CDR2: MGHRA, YSYEKL. CDR3 DNA: TGCGCCAGCAGCCTAATACAGGGGGTCGGGGAAAAACTGTTTTTT. This translates into CASSLIQGVGEKLFF.

The chain is built from TRBV24-1 and TRBJ2-4; a weak D match, TRBD2 (6 bases). Germline V gene sequence: CDR1 KGHDR, CDR2 SFDVKD. The CDR3 totals 13 residues. Trimming pared 2 bases from V and 6 bases from J, leaving 7 bases between. The CDR3 DNA follows: TGTGCCACCAGTGATTCCGGGAGAAACATTCAGTACTTC. It specifies CATSDSGRNIQYF.

The CDR3 nucleotides read TGTGCCAGCTCAGGACAGGGTGGAGATACGCAGTATTTT. It encodes CASSGQGGDTQYF. V is TRBV18 and J is TRBJ2-3, with 8 positions matching TRBD1. Germline CDR1 and CDR2: KGHSH and LQKENI. The length of the CDR3 is 13 residues. V lost 5 bases to trimming and J lost 5 bases; unmatched junction nucleotides: 3.

The CDR3 protein is CATTEGAGRNQPQHF. Here the CDR3 DNA reads TGTGCCACCACAGAAGGGGCAGGGCGCAATCAGCCCCAGCATTTT. This rearrangement joins TRBV2 to TRBJ1-5, with D possibly matching TRBD1 (5 bases). Germline CDR1 reads SNHLY; CDR2 reads FYNNEI. V lost 10 bases, J lost 2 bases, and 18 bases lay in between. The CDR3 has 15 amino acids.

The gene calls are TRBV7-9 and TRBJ1-2, with D perhaps matching TRBD1 (6 bases). The CDR3 sequence is 13 residues long. Germline CDR1 SEHNR, CDR2 FQNEAQ (reference sequence). V lost 4 bases, J lost 7 bases, and 13 bases lay in between. Written as DNA, the CDR3 is TGTGCCAGCAGCTACGGGACATCGGGTGGCTACACCTTC. The encoded protein is CASSYGTSGGYTF.

The CDR3 protein is CASSLAASGANVLTF. DNA of the CDR3: TGTGCCAGCAGTTTGGCGGCCTCTGGGGCCAACGTCCTGACTTTC. V usage is TRBV28 and J usage is TRBJ2-6; D remains unclear. This CDR3 is 15 amino acids long. Germline CDR1 reads MDHEN; CDR2 reads SYDVKM. Trimming pared 3 bases from V and 0 bases from J, leaving 6 bases between.

The chain couples TRBV18 to TRBJ1-4; D call uncertain. The germline CDR1 and CDR2 sequences are KGHSH and LQKENI. The V gene lost 2 bases and the J gene lost 5 bases, with 6 bases spanning the gap. The CDR3 totals 13 residues. CDR3 protein: CASSPDKNEKLFF. CDR3 DNA sequence: TGTGCCAGCTCACCAGACAAAAATGAAAAACTGTTTTTT.

This clone was observed once. The V and J genes are TRBV29-1 and TRBJ1-1; D is ambiguous. Between the trimmed V and J ends, which lost 4 bases and 7 bases, there was a span of 10 bases. This CDR3 contains 11 residues. Germline assignment: CDR1 SQVTM and CDR2 ANQGSEA. CDR3 DNA: TGCAGCGTTGTAGAAGACATTGAAGCTTTCTTT. Translating it yields CSVVEDIEAFF.

The chain couples TRBV24-1 to TRBJ1-1; a possible D gene is TRBD1 (6 bases). V was clipped by 4 bases and J by 0 bases, with 11 bases between them. CDR3 size: 15 residues. From germline, CDR1 is KGHDR and CDR2 SFDVKD. The CDR3 nucleotides are TGTGCCACCAGTGACCGGGGACACCTGAACACTGAAGCTTTCTTT. Translating it yields CATSDRGHLNTEAFF.

V is TRBV10-2 and J is TRBJ2-1; 9 bases are a match to TRBD2. This CDR3 is built from 14 residues. Germline trimming cut 5 bases from V and 12 bases from J; bases unmatched to any gene: 11. Germline V gene data show CDR1 as WSHSY and CDR2 as SAAADI. The CDR3 coding sequence is TGCGCCAGCAGTACCGGGACTAGCATTTCGGGGCAGTTCTTC. Protein sequence: CASSTGTSISGQFF.

The V and J genes are TRBV2 and TRBJ2-1; the D gene is possibly TRBD2 (6 bases). The CDR3 length is 13 residues. Trimming took off 7 bases at V and 10 bases at J, with 17 bases between the two ends. Germline V gene sequence: CDR1 SNHLY, CDR2 FYNNEI. The DNA for the CDR3 is TGTGCCAGCATCGGAGGGTTTGGGGAGGAGCAGTTCTTC. This codes for CASIGGFGEEQFF.

V usage is TRBV2 and J usage is TRBJ2-2; 10 bases map to TRBD2. CDR3 size: 16 residues. The junction had 7 bases not matched to a gene; V was cut back by 5 bases and J by 4 bases. Germline V lookup: CDR1 SNHLY, CDR2 FYNNEI. In DNA form, the CDR3 reads TGTGCCAGCAGTCCCCGAGCGGGAGGGCCCACCGGGGAGCTGTTTTTT. Its translation: CASSPRAGGPTGELFF. Looking up the rest from reference TRBV2 and TRBJ2-2 gives the full variable domain: EPEVTQTPSHQVTQMGQEVILRCVPISNHLYFYWYRQILGQKVEFLVSFYNNEISEKSEIFDDQFSVERPDGSNFTLKIRSTKLEDSAMYFCASSPRAGGPTGELFFGEGSRLTVL.

This clone has only one observation. The chain's CDR3 is CASSTGEGLFF. CDR3 in DNA: TGTGCCAGCAGTACGGGGGAGGGCCTGTTTTTT. The rearrangement uses TRBV6-5 and TRBJ1-4; TRBD1 is a possible D gene (5 bases). CDR3 length: 11 amino acids. The V end lost 5 bases, the J end lost 14 bases, and 12 bases lay between the germline ends. The germline gives CDR1 MNHEY, CDR2 SVGAGI.

The chain links TRBV6-5 to TRBJ2-2; D possibly corresponds to TRBD1 (6 bases). The V end was cut by 5 bases, the J end by 7 bases, with 14 bases between. The CDR3 is 14 amino acids. In germline, CDR1 is MNHEY, CDR2 SVGAGI. In nucleotides, the CDR3 is TGTGCCAGCAGTACGGGATCGGACAGCGGGGAGCTGTTTTTT. This sequence encodes CASSTGSDSGELFF.

The chain is built from TRBV7-8 and TRBJ1-1; TRBD1 agrees at 9 bases. Germline trimming cut 3 bases from V and 9 bases from J; bases unmatched to any gene: 5. The germline gives CDR1 SGHVS, CDR2 FQNEAQ. This CDR3 contains 13 residues. DNA for the CDR3: TGTGCCAGCAGCTTCTCGGGACAGGGTAAAGCTTTCTTT. Translation gives CASSFSGQGKAFF.

The table lists this clone with a few counts. This chain joins TRBV7-2 and TRBJ2-7; the D gene is possibly TRBD1 (5 bases). The CDR3 runs 16 residues. Germline V CDR1 and CDR2: SGHTA, FQGNSA. The V end was cut by 2 bases, the J end by 1 base, with 15 bases between. The CDR3 here is CASSLRGSELSYEQYF. Here the CDR3 DNA reads TGTGCCAGCAGCTTAAGGGGCAGCGAACTATCCTACGAGCAGTACTTC.

The V and J genes are TRBV29-1 and TRBJ2-3; tentative D call: TRBD2 (6 bases). Per germline, CDR1 SQVTM and CDR2 ANQGSEA. Trimming removed 4 bases at V and 6 bases at J, with 11 bases between. The CDR3 covers 12 residues. In DNA form, the CDR3 reads TGCAGCGTTGTGGACGGGAGTGATACGCAGTATTTT. It is translated as CSVVDGSDTQYF.

The gene calls are TRBV19 and TRBJ2-1, with 8 nucleotides matching TRBD2. The ends lost 3 bases at V and 7 bases at J; junction bases unmatched: 20. The CDR3 totals 19 residues. Germline CDR1 reads LNHDA; CDR2 reads SQIVND (reference sequence). The CDR3 region is CASSIGSRGAGVYFNEQFF. The CDR3 DNA reads TGTGCCAGTAGTATTGGTAGTAGAGGAGCGGGAGTTTATTTTAATGAGCAGTTCTTC. The full variable domain, in which reference TRBV19 and TRBJ2-1 provide the parts outside the CDR3, is DGGITQSPKYLFRKEGQNVTLSCEQNLNHDAMYWYRQDPGQGLRLIYYSQIVNDFQKGDIAEGYSVSREKKESFPLTVTSAQKNPTAFYLCASSIGSRGAGVYFNEQFFGPGTRLTVL.